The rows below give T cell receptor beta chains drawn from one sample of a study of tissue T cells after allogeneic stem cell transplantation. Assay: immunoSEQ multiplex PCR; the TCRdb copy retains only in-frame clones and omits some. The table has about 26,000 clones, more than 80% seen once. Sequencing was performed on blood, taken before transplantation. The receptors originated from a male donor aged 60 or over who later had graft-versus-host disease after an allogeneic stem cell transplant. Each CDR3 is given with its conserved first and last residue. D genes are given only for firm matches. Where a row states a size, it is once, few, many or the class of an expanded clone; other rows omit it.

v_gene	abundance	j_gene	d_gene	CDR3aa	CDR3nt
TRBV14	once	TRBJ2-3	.	CASSQEPSTDTQYF	TGTGCCAGCAGCCAAGAACCTAGCACAGATACGCAGTATTTT
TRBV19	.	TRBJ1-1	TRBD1	CASSGGQLTEAFF	TGTGCCAGTAGCGGGGGACAGCTCACTGAAGCTTTCTTT
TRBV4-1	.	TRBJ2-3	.	CASSQTGTATDTQYF	TGCGCCAGCAGCCAAACCGGGACTGCGACAGATACGCAGTATTTT
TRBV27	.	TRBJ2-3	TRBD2	CASSFGAGTSGPNRDTQYF	TGTGCCAGCAGTTTTGGGGCAGGGACTAGCGGGCCCAATAGGGATACGCAGTATTTT
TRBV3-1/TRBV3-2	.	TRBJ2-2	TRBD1	CASSSRTGPIGELFF	TGTGCCAGCAGCTCGCGGACAGGGCCGATCGGGGAGCTGTTTTTT
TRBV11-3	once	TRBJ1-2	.	CASWPLRANGQGDYGYTF	TGTGCCAGCTGGCCGCTAAGGGCCAACGGGCAGGGCGACTATGGCTACACCTTC
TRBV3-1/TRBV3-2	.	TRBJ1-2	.	CASSQDKHGYTF	TGTGCCAGCAGCCAAGATAAACATGGCTACACCTTC
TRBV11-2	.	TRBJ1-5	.	CASSLGETQPQHF	TGTGCCAGCAGCTTAGGGGAGACTCAGCCCCAGCATTTT
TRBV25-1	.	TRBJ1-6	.	CASSRPDSPLHF	TGTGCCAGCAGTCGCCCAGATTCACCCCTCCACTTT
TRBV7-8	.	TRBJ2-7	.	CASSLVRGLEQYF	TGTGCCAGCAGCTTAGTTCGGGGATTAGAGCAGTACTTC
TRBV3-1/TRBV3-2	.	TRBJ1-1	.	CASSQYMGRGEAFF	TGTGCCAGCAGCCAATATATGGGAAGGGGTGAAGCTTTCTTT
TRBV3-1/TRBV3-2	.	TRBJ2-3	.	CASSQPYGGHGGSTDTQYF	TGTGCCAGCAGCCAGCCCTACGGGGGACACGGGGGAAGCACAGATACGCAGTATTTT
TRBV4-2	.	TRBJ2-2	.	CASSPGTTGELFF	TGTGCCAGCAGCCCCGGGACCACCGGGGAGCTGTTTTTT
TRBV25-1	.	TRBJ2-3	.	CASSEYGLQRTDTQYF	TGTGCCAGCAGTGAATACGGGCTCCAACGGACAGATACGCAGTATTTT
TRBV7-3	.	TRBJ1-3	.	CASSLTGGPGNTIYF	TGTGCCAGCAGCTTAACGGGGGGCCCTGGAAACACCATATATTTT
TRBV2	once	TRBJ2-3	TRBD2	CASSLSGVYTDTQYF	TGTGCCAGCAGCCTTAGCGGGGTCTACACAGATACGCAGTATTTT
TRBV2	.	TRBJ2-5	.	CASSEWHIGETQYF	TGTGCCAGCAGTGAATGGCACATCGGGGAGACCCAGTACTTC
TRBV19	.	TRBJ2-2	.	CASSPRRADTGELFF	TGTGCCAGTAGTCCCCGCCGAGCGGACACCGGGGAGCTGTTTTTT
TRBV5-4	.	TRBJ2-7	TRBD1	CASSFDLATTGGSYEQYF	TGTGCCAGCAGCTTTGATTTGGCTACGACAGGGGGCTCCTACGAGCAGTACTTC
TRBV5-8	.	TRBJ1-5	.	CASIQVVGGNQPQHF	TGTGCCAGCATCCAAGTAGTTGGGGGCAATCAGCCCCAGCATTTT
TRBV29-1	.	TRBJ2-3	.	CSVDGGRPITDTQYF	TGCAGCGTTGACGGTGGCAGGCCGATCACAGATACGCAGTATTTT
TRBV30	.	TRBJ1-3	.	CAQQSAASSGNTIYF	TGTGCACAACAGTCGGCGGCCTCCTCTGGAAACACCATATATTTT
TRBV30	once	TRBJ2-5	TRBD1	CAWSQPGTGEAKTQYF	TGTGCCTGGAGTCAGCCAGGGACAGGGGAGGCCAAGACCCAGTACTTC
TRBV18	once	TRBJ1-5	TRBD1	CASSPGQVLLPQHF	TGTGCCAGCTCACCGGGACAGGTATTATTGCCCCAGCATTTT
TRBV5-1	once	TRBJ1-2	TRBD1	CASSSGTGRVNYGYTF	TGCGCCAGCAGCTCAGGGACAGGGAGAGTTAACTATGGCTACACCTTC
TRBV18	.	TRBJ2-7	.	CASSPSSLTYEQYF	TGTGCCAGCTCACCATCCAGCCTGACTTACGAGCAGTACTTC
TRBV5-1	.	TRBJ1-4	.	CASREGRGEKLFF	TGCGCCAGCAGGGAAGGGCGGGGCGAAAAACTGTTTTTT
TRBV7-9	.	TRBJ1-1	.	CASSLQGPVTEAFF	TGTGCCAGCAGCTTACAGGGCCCTGTTACTGAAGCTTTCTTT
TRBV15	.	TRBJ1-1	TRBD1	CATSRAHRGRNTEAFF	TGTGCCACCAGCAGAGCGCACAGGGGCCGGAACACTGAAGCTTTCTTT
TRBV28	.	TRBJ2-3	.	CASFLVPKGETDTQYF	TGTGCCAGCTTCCTAGTTCCTAAGGGGGAGACAGATACGCAGTATTTT
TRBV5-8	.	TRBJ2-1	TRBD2	CASSLGLAGGLNEQFF	TGTGCCAGCAGCTTGGGTCTAGCGGGAGGACTCAATGAGCAGTTCTTC
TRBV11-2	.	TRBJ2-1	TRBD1	CASSSGTGKYDEQFF	TGTGCCAGCAGCTCCGGGACAGGGAAATACGATGAGCAGTTCTTC
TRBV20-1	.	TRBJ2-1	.	CSASGTRGTYNEQFF	TGCAGTGCTAGTGGAACACGGGGCACCTACAATGAGCAGTTCTTC
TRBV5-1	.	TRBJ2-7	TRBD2	CASSIDGGVYEQYF	TGCGCCAGCAGCATAGATGGGGGGGTCTACGAGCAGTACTTC
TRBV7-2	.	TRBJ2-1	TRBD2	CASSLRPGSGRANEQFF	TGTGCCAGCAGCCTCCGCCCCGGTAGCGGGAGGGCCAATGAGCAGTTCTTC
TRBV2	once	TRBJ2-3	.	CASSESGSDTQYF	TGTGCCAGCAGTGAAAGCGGGTCCGATACGCAGTATTTT
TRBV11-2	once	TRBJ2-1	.	CASSYRTGALYNEQFF	TGTGCCAGCAGCTATCGGACGGGGGCCTTATACAATGAGCAGTTCTTC
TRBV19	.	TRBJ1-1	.	CASSIGRIIHEAFF	TGTGCCAGTAGTATTGGCAGGATAATCCATGAAGCTTTCTTT
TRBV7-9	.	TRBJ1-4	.	CASSLSAATNEKLFF	TGTGCCAGCAGCTTATCAGCTGCAACTAATGAAAAACTGTTTTTT
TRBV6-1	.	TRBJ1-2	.	CASSEYGQDYGYTF	TGTGCCAGCAGTGAGTACGGGCAAGACTATGGCTACACCTTC
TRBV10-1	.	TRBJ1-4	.	CASSESLSTNEKLFF	TGCGCCAGCAGTGAGTCATTATCAACTAATGAAAAACTGTTTTTT
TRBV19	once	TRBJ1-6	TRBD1	CASSLQTGEYSPLHF	TGTGCCAGTAGTCTTCAGACAGGGGAGTACTCACCCCTCCACTTT